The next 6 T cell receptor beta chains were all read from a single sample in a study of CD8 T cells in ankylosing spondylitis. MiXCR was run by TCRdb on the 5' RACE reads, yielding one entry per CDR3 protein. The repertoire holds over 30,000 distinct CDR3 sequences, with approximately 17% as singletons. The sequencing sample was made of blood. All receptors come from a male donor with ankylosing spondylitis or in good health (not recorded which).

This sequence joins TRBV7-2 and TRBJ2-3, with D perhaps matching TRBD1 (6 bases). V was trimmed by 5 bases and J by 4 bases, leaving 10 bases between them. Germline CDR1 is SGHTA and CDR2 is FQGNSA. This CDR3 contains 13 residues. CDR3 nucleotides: TGTGCCAGCAGCGAACAGGGCTCAGATACGCAGTATTTT. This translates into CASSEQGSDTQYF.

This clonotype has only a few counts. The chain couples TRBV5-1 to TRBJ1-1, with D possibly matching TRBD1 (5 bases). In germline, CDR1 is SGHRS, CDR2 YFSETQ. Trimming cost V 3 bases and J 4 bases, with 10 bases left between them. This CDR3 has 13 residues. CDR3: CASSSTGRTEAFF. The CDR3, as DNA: TGCGCCAGCAGCTCCACAGGACGCACTGAAGCTTTCTTT.

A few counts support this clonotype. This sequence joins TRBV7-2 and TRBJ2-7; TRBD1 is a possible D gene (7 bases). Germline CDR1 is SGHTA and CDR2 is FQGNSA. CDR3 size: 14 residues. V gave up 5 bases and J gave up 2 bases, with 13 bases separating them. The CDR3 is CASSPTGRTYEQYV. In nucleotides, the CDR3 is TGTGCCAGCAGCCCGACAGGGAGGACCTACGAGCAGTACGTC.

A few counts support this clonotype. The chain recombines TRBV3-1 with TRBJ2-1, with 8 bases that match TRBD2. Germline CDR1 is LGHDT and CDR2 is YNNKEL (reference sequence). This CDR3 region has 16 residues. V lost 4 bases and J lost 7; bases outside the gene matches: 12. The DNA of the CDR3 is TGTGCCAGCAGCCCATTTGGCGGGGGGATCTGGAATGAGCAGTTCTTC. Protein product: CASSPFGGGIWNEQFF.

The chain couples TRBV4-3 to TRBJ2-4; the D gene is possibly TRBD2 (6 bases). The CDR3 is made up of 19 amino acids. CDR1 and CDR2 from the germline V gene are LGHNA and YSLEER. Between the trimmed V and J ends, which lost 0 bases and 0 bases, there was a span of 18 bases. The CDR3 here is CASSQDVLPWGEAKNIQYF. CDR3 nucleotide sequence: TGCGCCAGCAGCCAAGACGTCTTACCTTGGGGGGAAGCCAAAAACATTCAGTACTTC.

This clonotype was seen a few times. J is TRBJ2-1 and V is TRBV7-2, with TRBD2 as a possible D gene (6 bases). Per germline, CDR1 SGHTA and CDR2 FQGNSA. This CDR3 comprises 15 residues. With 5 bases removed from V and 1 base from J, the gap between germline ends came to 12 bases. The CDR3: CASSLGRGSYNEQFF. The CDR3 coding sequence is TGTGCCAGCAGCCTTGGGCGGGGTTCCTACAATGAGCAGTTCTTC.